This paragraph covers one T cell receptor beta chain sequence. Its antigen is still unknown. The sample holds no much larger clone one base away, and base qualities are not on file. This entry belongs to a study of blood T cell repertoires in COVID-19 (dated by TCRdb to 2020 to 2021). With respect to the entire study: Collaborator samples came from the United States, Italy and Spain and covered acute and convalescent phases of COVID-19. The material from the prospective study consisted of cDNA or gDNA derived from T cells, B-cell-depleted T cells, or PBMCs. The samples were drawn from two sources: the first 160 participants of the ongoing ImmuneRACE study, and over 950 subjects contributed by 6 global collaborators. Where HLA class I and class II types were available, the types were taken from metadata supplied by the sample provider, not from assay-based typing. The repertoires were released in a freely available public database intended as a resource for research on the immune response to SARS-CoV-2. The dataset comprised deeply sampled blood TCRbeta repertoires from subjects exposed to, actively infected with, or recovered from COVID-19. The sample metadata nearly always contained a de-identified subject ID, COVID-19 status, age in years and sex.

The collaborating institutions used their own protocols to collect whole blood in K2EDTA tubes. For TCRbeta analysis, collaborators shipped samples as frozen whole blood, isolated PBMCs, or DNA extracted from either of those sample types. The immunoSEQ Assay, a bias-controlled multiplex PCR, was used to amplify TCRbeta CDR3 regions from genomic DNA. As for the authors' bioinformatics: Nucleated cell counts per sample were estimated from amplification of reference gene primers within the assay. To quantify the absolute abundance of each unique TCRbeta CDR3 rearrangement, sequence reads were collapsed and filtered. For each sample, productive Simpson clonality was calculated as the square root of Simpson's diversity index across productive rearrangements. The source is immuneACCESS, and TCRdb retained only in-frame sequences with V and J called. Part of the clones is not carried over; for the studies checked, unresolved V genes explain less than half of this, and the remainder is unexplained. The V and J calls and clone size come from that table; D and trimming were worked out from the DNA. The table for this sample lists 110,000 or so clones; under 85% of them were counted only once. The ten largest clones take up about 4% of the sample.

Overall results and qualifications from the work: The amount of clinical and demographic metadata varied by source and participant and was provided uncurated.

In the germline V gene, CDR1 corresponds to MGHDK and CDR2 to SYGVNS. Its CDR3 holds 13 amino acids, cysteine through phenylalanine. The kept DNA is CDR3 alone, 39 bases in frame from the first base. V drops 6 bases and J drops 1 base, leaving 9 bases in between. Sequenced: peripheral blood. The sequence links TRBV25-1 to TRBJ1-1, with the D gene uncertain. This TCR was sampled from a woman aged 70 to 79 with acute or convalescent COVID-19. The sequenced DNA is TGTGCCAGCAGGTACTCGCGGAACACTGAAGCTTTCTTT. Its protein reads: CASRYSRNTEAFF.